These 9 T cell receptor beta chains share one sample of origin, sequenced in a study of type 1 regulatory T cells. TCRdb re-called the reads through MiXCR, storing one row per CDR3 protein. The repertoire holds 75,000 to 100,000 distinct CDR3 sequences, with roughly 31% as singletons. The sequenced sample consisted of CD4+ T cells, either the whole sample or a sorted fraction (not recorded which). The receptor set was obtained from a human donor in good health.

The chain employs TRBV19 and TRBJ1-1; no clear D gene. Germline V gene lookup returns CDR1 LNHDA and CDR2 SQIVND (reference sequence). V was trimmed by 8 bases and J by 2 bases, leaving 18 bases between them. The CDR3 has 15 amino acids. CDR3 loop: CASHSTDVGNTEAFF. In nucleotides, the CDR3 is TGTGCCAGTCATTCGACGGATGTAGGCAACACTGAAGCTTTCTTT.

The chain employs TRBV12-3 or TRBV12-4 and TRBJ1-1; 10 nucleotides align to TRBD1. J was trimmed by 1 base and V by 6 bases; bases with no gene match: 8. This CDR3 region has 16 residues. The chain's CDR3 is CASRTRDRGSNTEAFF. The CDR3 DNA follows: TGTGCCAGCAGAACCCGGGACAGGGGTTCGAACACTGAAGCTTTCTTT.

This clonotype was observed a few times. V is TRBV13 and J is TRBJ2-7; a weak D match, TRBD1 (6 bases). Deletions cut 7 bases from V and 2 bases from J, with 21 bases between. Germline assignment: CDR1 PRHDT and CDR2 FYEKMQ (reference sequence). This CDR3 has 16 amino acids. The CDR3 spells CASNTRQENRAYEQYF. The CDR3, as DNA: TGTGCCAGCAACACTAGACAGGAGAACCGCGCCTACGAGCAGTACTTC.

The chain recombines TRBV7-9 with TRBJ1-2, with TRBD1 matching 7 bases. Germline V gene lookup returns CDR1 SEHNR and CDR2 FQNEAQ (reference sequence). The CDR3 contains 13 residues. With 5 bases clipped from V and 7 bases from J, the junction kept 7 bases outside the gene matches. CDR3 amino acids: CASSPYDRAGYTF. The CDR3 DNA sequence: TGTGCCAGCAGCCCTTACGACAGGGCTGGCTACACCTTC.

The rearrangement links TRBV20-1 to TRBJ1-5; D not resolved. V lost 3 bases and J 3 bases, leaving 9 bases between the germline ends. The CDR3 spans 13 residues. CDR1 DFQATT and CDR2 SNEGSKA come from the germline V gene (reference sequence). In DNA form, the CDR3 reads TGCAGTGCTAGCGGTCAGTACAATCAGCCCCAGCATTTT. Its protein is CSASGQYNQPQHF.

This chain connects TRBV20-1 to TRBJ2-1, with 8 bases lining up with TRBD1. This CDR3 contains 14 residues. J was trimmed by 6 bases and V by 4 bases; bases with no gene match: 8. Germline V CDR1 and CDR2: DFQATT, SNEGSKA (reference sequence). CDR3 region: CSAIPTGAPNEQFF. CDR3 nucleotide sequence: TGCAGTGCTATCCCGACAGGGGCGCCCAATGAGCAGTTCTTC.

This clonotype was recorded a few times. The chain has TRBV2 and TRBJ2-3; D call uncertain. Trimming stripped 7 bases from V and 2 bases from J, with 10 bases between. Germline V lookup: CDR1 SNHLY, CDR2 FYNNEI. The CDR3 totals 13 residues. CDR3 in DNA: TGTGCCAGCATGATGGGGTTCACAGATACGCAGTATTTT. This gives the protein CASMMGFTDTQYF.

The V call is TRBV20-1, the J call TRBJ2-7; D unclear. From germline, CDR1 is DFQATT and CDR2 SNEGSKA (reference sequence). This CDR3 spans 14 amino acids. Between the trimmed V and J ends, which lost 1 base and 3 bases, there was a span of 13 bases. CDR3 loop: CSARGRPFDYEQYF. The CDR3 coding sequence is TGCAGTGCTAGAGGTCGTCCGTTCGACTACGAGCAGTACTTC.

The genes are TRBV29-1 and TRBJ2-7, with D unclear. The CDR3 spans 13 residues. Germline CDR1 SQVTM, CDR2 ANQGSEA. V lost 6 bases, J lost 1 base, and 13 bases lay in between. CDR3 DNA sequence: TGCAGCGTAGGGAAAAGAAGTTCCTACGAGCAGTACTTC. Its protein is CSVGKRSSYEQYF.